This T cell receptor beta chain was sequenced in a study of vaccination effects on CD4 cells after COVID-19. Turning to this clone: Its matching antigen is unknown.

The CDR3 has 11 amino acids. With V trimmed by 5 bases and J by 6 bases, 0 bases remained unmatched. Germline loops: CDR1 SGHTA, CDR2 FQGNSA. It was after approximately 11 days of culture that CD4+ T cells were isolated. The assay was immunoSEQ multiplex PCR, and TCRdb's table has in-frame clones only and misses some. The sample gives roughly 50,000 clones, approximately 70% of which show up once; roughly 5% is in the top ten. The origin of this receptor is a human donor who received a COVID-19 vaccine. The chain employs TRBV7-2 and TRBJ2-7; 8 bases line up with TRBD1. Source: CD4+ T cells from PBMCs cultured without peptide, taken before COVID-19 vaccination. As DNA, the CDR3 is TGTGCCAGCAGCACAGGGGGCGAGCAGTACTTC. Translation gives CASSTGGEQYF.